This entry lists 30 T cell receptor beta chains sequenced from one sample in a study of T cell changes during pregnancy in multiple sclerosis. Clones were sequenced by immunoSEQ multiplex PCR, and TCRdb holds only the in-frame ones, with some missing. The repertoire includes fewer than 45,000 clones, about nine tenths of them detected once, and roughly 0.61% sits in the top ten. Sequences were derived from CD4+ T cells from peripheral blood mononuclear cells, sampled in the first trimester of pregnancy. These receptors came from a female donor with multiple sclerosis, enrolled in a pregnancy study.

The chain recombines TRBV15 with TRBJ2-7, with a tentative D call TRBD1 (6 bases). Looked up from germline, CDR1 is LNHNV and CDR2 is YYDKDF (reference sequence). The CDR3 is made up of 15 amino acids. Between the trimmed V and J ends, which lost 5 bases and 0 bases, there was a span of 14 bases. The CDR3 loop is CATSPWQDSSYEQYF. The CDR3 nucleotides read TGTGCCACCAGCCCTTGGCAGGACAGCTCCTACGAGCAGTACTTC.

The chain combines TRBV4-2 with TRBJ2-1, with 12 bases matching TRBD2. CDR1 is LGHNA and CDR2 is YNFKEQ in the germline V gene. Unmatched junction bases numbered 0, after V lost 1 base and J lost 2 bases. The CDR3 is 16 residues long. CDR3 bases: TGTGCCAGCAGCCAAGGGACTAGCGGGACCTACAATGAGCAGTTCTTC. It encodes CASSQGTSGTYNEQFF.

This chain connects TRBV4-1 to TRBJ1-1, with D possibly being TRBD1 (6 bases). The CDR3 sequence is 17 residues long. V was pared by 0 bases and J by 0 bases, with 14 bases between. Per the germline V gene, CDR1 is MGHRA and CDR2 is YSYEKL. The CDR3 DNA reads TGCGCCAGCAGCCAAGATAGGGCCTCAGGGGTGAACACTGAAGCTTTCTTT. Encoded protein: CASSQDRASGVNTEAFF.

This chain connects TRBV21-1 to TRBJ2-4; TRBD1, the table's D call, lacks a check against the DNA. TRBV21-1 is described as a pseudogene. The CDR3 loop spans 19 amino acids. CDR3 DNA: TGTGCCAGCAGCAAAGCGGGCAAGCCACCACCGGTAGCCAAAAACATTCAGTACTTC. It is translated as CASSKAGKPPPVAKNIQYF.

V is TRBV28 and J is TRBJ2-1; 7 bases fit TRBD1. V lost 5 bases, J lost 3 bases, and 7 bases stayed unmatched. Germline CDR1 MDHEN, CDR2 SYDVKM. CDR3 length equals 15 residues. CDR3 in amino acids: CASSDTGTVYNEQFF. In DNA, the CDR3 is TGTGCCAGCAGTGACACCGGGACAGTCTACAATGAGCAGTTCTTC.

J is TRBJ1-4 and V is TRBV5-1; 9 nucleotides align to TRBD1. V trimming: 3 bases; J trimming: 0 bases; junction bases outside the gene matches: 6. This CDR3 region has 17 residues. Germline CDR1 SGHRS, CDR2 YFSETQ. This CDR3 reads CASSWRGQGATNEKLFF. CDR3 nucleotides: TGCGCCAGCAGCTGGCGGGGACAGGGAGCAACTAATGAAAAACTGTTTTTT. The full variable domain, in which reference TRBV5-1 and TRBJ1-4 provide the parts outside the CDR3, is KAGVTQTPRYLIKTRGQQVTLSCSPISGHRSVSWYQQTPGQGLQFLFEYFSETQRNKGNFPGRFSGRQFSNSRSEMNVSTLELGDSALYLCASSWRGQGATNEKLFFGSGTQLSVL.

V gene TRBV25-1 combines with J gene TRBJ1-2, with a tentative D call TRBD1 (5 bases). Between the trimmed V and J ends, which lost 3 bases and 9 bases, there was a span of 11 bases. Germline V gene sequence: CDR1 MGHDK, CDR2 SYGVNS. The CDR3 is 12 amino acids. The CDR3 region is CASSDRVFRYTF. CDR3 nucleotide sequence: TGTGCCAGCAGTGACAGGGTGTTCCGCTACACCTTC.

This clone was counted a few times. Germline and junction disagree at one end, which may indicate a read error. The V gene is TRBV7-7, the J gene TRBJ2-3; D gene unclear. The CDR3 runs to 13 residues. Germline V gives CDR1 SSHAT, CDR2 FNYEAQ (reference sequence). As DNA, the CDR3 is TGTGCTAGCAGCTTATGGCAAGCAGATACGCAGTATTTT. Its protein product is CASSLWQADTQYF.

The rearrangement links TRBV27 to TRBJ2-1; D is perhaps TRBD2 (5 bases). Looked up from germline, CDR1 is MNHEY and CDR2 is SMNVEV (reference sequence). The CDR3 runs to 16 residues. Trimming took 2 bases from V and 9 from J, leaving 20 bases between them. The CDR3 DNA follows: TGTGCCAGCAGTTTAAACGCGGGCCAAGGGTTAGTTGAGCAGTTCTTC. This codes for CASSLNAGQGLVEQFF.

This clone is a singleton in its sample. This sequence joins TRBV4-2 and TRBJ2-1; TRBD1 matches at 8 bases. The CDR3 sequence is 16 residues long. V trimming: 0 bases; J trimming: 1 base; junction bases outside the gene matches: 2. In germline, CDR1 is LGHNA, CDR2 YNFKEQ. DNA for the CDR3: TGTGCCAGCAGCCAAGATGACAGGGGATCCTACAATGAGCAGTTCTTC. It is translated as CASSQDDRGSYNEQFF.

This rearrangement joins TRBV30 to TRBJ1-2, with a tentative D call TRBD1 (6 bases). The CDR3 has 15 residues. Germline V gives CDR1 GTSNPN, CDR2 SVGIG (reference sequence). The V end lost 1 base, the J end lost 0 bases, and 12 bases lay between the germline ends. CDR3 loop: CAWSEGGRSNYGYTF. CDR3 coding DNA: TGTGCCTGGAGTGAAGGGGGTAGATCTAACTATGGCTACACCTTC.

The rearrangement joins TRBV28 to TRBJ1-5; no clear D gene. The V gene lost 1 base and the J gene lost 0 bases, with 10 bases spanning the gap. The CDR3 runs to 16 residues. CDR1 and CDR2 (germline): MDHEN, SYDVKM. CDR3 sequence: CASSLFRMGSNQPQHF. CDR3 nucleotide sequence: TGTGCCAGCAGTTTATTCAGGATGGGTAGCAATCAGCCCCAGCATTTT.

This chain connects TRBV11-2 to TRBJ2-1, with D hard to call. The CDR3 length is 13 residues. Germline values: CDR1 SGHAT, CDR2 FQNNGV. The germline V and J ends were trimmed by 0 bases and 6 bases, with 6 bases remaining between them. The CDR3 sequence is CASSLERSNEQFF. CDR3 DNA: TGTGCCAGCAGCTTAGAAAGGAGCAATGAGCAGTTCTTC. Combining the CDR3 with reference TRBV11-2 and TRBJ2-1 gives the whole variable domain EAGVAQSPRYKIIEKRQSVAFWCNPISGHATLYWYQQILGQGPKLLIQFQNNGVVDDSQLPKDRFSAERLKGVDSTLKIQPAKLEDSAVYLCASSLERSNEQFFGPGTRLTVL.

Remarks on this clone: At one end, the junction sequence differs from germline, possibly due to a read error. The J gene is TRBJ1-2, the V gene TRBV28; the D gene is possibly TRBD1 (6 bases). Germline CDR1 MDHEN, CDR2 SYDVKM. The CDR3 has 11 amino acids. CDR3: CASSKLGTPSF. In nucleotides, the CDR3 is TGTGCCAGCAGTAAACTCGGGACACCGTCCTTC.

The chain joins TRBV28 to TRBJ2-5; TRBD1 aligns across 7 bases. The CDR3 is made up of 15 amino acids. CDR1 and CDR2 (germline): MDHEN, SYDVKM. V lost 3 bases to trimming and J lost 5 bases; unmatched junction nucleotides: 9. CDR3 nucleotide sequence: TGTGCCAGCAGTTTCGTCGACAGGGTGGGGGAGACCCAGTACTTC. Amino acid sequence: CASSFVDRVGETQYF.

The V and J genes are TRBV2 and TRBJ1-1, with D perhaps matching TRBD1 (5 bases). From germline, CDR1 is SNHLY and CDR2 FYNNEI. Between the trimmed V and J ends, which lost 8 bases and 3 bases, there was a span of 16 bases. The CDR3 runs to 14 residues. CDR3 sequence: CASAEAGLDTEAFF. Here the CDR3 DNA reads TGTGCCAGCGCTGAGGCAGGGTTGGACACTGAAGCTTTCTTT.

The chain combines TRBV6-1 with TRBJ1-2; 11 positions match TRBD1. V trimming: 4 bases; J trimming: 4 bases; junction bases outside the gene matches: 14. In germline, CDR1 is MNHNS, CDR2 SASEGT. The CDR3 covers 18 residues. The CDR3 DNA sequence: TGTGCCAGCAGTGGTCTTAGGGACAGGGGGGCTCGGACCTATGGCTACACCTTC. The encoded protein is CASSGLRDRGARTYGYTF.

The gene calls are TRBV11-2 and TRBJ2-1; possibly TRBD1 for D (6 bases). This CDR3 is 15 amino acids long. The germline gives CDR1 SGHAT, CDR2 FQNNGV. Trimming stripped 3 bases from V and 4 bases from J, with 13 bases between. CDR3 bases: TGTGCCAGCAGCTTCTACAGGGCGAGGTACAATGAGCAGTTCTTC. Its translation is CASSFYRARYNEQFF.

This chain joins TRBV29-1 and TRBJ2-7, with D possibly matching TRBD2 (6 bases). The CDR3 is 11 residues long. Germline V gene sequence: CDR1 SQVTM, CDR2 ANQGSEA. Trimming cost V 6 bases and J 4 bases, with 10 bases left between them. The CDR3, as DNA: TGCAGCGTGCGGGGTGGGTACGAGCAGTACTTC. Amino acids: CSVRGGYEQYF.

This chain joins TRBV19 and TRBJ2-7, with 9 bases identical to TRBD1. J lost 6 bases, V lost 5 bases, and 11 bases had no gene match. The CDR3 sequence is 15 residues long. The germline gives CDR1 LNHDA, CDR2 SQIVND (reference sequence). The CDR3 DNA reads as TGTGCCAGTAGTCTCACCGGGACAGGGTTTACCGAGCAGTACTTC. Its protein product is CASSLTGTGFTEQYF.

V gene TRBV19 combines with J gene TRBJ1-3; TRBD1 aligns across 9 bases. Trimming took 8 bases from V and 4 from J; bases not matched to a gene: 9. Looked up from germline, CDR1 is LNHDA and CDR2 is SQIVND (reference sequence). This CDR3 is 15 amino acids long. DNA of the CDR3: TGTGCCAGTGGAACGACAGGGGGAGTCGGAAACACCATATATTTT. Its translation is CASGTTGGVGNTIYF.

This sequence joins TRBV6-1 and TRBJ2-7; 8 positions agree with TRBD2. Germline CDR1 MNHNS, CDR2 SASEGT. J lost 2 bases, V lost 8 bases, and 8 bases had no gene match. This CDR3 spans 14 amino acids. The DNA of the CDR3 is TGTGCCAGCCACCGGACTAGCACTACCTACGAGCAGTACTTC. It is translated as CASHRTSTTYEQYF.

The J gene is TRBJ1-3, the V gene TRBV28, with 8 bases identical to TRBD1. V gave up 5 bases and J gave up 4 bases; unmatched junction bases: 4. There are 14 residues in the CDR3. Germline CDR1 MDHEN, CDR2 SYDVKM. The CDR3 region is CASSPGTGGNTIYF. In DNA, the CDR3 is TGTGCCAGCAGTCCTGGGACAGGCGGAAACACCATATATTTT.

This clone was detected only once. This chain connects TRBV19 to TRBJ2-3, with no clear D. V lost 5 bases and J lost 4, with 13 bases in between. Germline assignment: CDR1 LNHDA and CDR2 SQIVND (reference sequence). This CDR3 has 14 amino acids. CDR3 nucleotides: TGTGCCAGTAGTCCTCGACTGTTGCCAGATACGCAGTATTTT. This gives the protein CASSPRLLPDTQYF.

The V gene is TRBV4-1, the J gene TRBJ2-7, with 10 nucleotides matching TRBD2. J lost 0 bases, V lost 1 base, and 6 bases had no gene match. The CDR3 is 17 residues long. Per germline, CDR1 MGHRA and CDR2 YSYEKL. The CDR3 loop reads CASSQVGLAPSSYEQYF. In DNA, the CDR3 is TGCGCCAGCAGCCAAGTGGGACTAGCGCCGAGCTCCTACGAGCAGTACTTC.

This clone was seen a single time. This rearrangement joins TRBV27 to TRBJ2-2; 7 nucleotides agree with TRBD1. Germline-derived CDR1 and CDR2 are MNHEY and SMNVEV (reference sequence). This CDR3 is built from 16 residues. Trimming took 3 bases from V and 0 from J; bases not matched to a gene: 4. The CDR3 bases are TGTGCCAGCAGTTTTGGTCAGGGGGCGAACACCGGGGAGCTGTTTTTT. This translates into CASSFGQGANTGELFF.

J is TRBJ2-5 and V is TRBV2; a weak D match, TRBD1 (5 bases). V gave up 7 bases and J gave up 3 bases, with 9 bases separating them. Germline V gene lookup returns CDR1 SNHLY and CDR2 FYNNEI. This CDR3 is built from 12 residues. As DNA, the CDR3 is TGTGCCAGCACGGGCAGGGAAGAGACCCAGTACTTC. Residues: CASTGREETQYF.

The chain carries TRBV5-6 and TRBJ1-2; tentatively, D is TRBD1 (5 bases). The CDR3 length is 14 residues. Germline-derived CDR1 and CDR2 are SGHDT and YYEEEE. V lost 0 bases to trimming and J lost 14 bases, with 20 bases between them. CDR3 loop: CASSLGQWVILRTF. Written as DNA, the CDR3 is TGTGCCAGCAGCTTGGGACAGTGGGTGATCTTGAGGACCTTC.

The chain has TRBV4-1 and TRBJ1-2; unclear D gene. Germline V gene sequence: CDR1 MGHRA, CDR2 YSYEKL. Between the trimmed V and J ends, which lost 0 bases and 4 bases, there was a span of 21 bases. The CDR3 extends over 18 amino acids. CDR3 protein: CASSQDGSWQIEGYGYTF. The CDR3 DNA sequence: TGCGCCAGCAGCCAAGATGGGAGTTGGCAAATCGAGGGCTATGGCTACACCTTC.

For the CDR3, the DNA is TGTGCCAGCAGCGGGGGACTAGCGGGAGCTTACAATGAGCAGTTCTTC. Residues: CASSGGLAGAYNEQFF. This chain uses TRBV9 with TRBJ2-1, with 14 bases identical to TRBD2. V gave up 3 bases and J gave up 4 bases; unmatched junction bases: 3. This CDR3 is 16 amino acids long. Germline-derived CDR1 and CDR2 are SGDLS and YYNGEE.